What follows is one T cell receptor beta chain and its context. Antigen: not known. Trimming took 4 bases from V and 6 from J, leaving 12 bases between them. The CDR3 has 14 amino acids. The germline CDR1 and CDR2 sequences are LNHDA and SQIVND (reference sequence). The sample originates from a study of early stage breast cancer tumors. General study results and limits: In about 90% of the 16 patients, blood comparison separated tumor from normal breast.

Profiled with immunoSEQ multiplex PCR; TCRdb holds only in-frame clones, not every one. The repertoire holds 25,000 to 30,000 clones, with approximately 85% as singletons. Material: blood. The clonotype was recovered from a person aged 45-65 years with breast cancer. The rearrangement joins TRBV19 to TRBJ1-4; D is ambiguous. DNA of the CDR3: TGTGCCAGTAGTAAGGAGCCGTCGGATGAAAAACTGTTTTTT. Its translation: CASSKEPSDEKLFF.